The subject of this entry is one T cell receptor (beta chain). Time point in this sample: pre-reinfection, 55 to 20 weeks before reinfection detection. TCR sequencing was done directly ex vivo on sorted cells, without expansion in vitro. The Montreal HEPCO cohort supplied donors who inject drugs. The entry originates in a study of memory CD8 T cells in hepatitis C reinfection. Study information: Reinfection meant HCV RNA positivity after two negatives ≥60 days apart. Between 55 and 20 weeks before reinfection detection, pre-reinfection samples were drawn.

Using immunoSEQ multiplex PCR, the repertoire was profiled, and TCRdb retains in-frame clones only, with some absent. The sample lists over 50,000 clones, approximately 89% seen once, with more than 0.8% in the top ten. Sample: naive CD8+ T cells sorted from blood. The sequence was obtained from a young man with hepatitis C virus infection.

The CDR3 DNA sequence: TGTGCCAGCAGTCTGACGGGGAACACTGAAGCTTTCTTT. Translation: CASSLTGNTEAFF. This sequence joins TRBV25-1 and TRBJ1-1; no firm D call. In germline, CDR1 is MGHDK, CDR2 SYGVNS. The V gene lost 5 bases and the J gene lost 1 base, with 8 bases spanning the gap. The CDR3 totals 13 residues.